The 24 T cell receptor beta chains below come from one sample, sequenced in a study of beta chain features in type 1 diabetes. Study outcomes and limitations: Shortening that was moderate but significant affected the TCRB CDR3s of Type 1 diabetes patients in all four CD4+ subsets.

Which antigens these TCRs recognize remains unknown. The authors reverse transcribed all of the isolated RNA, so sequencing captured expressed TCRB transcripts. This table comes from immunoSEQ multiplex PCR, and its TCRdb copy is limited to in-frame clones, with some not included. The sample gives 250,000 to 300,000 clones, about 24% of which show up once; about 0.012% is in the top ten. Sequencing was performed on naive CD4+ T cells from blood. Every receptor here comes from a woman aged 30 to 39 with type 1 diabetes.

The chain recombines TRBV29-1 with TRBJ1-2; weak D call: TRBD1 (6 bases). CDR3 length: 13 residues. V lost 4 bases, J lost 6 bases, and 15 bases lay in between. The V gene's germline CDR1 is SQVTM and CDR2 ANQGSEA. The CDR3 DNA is TGCAGCGTTGTGGATCCAGGGGTCCATGGCTACACCTTC. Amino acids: CSVVDPGVHGYTF.

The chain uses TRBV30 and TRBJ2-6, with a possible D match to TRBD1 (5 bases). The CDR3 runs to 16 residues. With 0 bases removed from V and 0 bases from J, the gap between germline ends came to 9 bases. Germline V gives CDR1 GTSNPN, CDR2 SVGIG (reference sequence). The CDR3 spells CAWSVADNSGANVLTF. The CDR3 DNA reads TGTGCCTGGAGTGTCGCGGACAACTCTGGGGCCAACGTCCTGACTTTC.

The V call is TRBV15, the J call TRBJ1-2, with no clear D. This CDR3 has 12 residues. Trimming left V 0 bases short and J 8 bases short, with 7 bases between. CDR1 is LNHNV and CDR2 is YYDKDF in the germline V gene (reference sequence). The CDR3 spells CATSREERGYTF. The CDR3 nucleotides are TGTGCCACCAGCAGAGAGGAGCGAGGCTACACCTTC.

The CDR3 reads CASSVTGTYNEQFF. The DNA of the CDR3 is TGTGCCAGCAGCGTCACGGGGACTTACAATGAGCAGTTCTTC. This sequence joins TRBV9 and TRBJ2-1, with a weak D call TRBD2 (6 bases). This CDR3 has 14 residues. The germline gives CDR1 SGDLS, CDR2 YYNGEE. Trimming pared 2 bases from V and 4 bases from J, leaving 10 bases between.

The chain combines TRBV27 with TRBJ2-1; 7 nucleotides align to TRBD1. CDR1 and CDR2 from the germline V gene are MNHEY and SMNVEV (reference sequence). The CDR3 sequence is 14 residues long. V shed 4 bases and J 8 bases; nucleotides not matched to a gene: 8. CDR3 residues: CASSSLRQGDEQFF. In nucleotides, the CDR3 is TGTGCCAGCAGTTCGCTCCGACAGGGCGATGAGCAGTTCTTC.

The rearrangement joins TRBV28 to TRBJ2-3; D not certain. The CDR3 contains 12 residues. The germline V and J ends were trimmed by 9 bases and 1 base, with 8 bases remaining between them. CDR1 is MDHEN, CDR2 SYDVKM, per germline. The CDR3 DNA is TGTGCCAGTCTATCCCGCACAGATACGCAGTATTTT. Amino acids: CASLSRTDTQYF.

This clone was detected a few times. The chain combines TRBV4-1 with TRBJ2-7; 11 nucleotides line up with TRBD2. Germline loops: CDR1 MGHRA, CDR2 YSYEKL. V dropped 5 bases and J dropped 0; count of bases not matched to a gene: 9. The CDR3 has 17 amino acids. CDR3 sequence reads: CASSEGTSGRSSYEQYF. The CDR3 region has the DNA TGCGCCAGCAGCGAGGGGACTAGCGGTAGAAGCTCCTACGAGCAGTACTTC.

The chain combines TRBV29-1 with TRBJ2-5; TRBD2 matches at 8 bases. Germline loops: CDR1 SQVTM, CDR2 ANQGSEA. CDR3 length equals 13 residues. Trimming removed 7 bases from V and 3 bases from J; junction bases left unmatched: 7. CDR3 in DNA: TGCAGCGCCCTTCTAGCGGGTGAAGAGACCCAGTACTTC. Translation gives CSALLAGEETQYF.

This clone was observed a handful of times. The CDR3 spells CSVENRAGANYGYTF. DNA for the CDR3: TGCAGCGTTGAAAACAGGGCGGGGGCTAACTATGGCTACACCTTC. This sequence joins TRBV29-1 and TRBJ1-2, with a possible D match to TRBD1 (6 bases). The CDR3 totals 15 residues. Deletions cut 2 bases from V and 0 bases from J, with 13 bases between. From germline, CDR1 is SQVTM and CDR2 ANQGSEA.

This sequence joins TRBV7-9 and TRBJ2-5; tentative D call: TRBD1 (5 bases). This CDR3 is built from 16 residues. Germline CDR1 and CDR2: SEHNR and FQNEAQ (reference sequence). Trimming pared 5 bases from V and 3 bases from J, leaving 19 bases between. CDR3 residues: CASSPLGVRGKETQYF. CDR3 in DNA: TGTGCCAGCAGCCCCCTTGGAGTAAGGGGCAAAGAGACCCAGTACTTC.

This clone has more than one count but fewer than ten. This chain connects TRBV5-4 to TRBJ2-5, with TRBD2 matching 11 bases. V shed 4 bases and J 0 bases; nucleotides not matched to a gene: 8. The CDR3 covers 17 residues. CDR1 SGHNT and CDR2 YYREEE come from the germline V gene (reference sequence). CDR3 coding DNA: TGTGCCAGCAGCCCGGGACTAGCGGTTATGTACCAAGAGACCCAGTACTTC. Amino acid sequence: CASSPGLAVMYQETQYF.

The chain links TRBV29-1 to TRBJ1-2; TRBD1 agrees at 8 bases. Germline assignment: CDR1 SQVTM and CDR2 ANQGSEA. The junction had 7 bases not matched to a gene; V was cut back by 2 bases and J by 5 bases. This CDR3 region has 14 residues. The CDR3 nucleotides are TGCAGCGTTGAACAGCCAGGGGGCCGGTATGGCTACACCTTC. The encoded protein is CSVEQPGGRYGYTF.

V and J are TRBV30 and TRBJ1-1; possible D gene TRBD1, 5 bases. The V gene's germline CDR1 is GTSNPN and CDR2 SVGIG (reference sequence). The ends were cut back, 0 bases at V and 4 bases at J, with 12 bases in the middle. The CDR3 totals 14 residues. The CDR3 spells CAWSVRGYGTEAFF. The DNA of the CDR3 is TGTGCCTGGAGTGTAAGGGGATATGGCACTGAAGCTTTCTTT.

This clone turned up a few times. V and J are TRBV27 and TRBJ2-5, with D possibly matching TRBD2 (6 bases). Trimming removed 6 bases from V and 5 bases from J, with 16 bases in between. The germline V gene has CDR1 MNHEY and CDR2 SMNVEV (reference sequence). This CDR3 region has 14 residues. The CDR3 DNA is TGTGCCAGCAGACGACTAGGGGACGGGGAGACCCAGTACTTC. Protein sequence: CASRRLGDGETQYF.

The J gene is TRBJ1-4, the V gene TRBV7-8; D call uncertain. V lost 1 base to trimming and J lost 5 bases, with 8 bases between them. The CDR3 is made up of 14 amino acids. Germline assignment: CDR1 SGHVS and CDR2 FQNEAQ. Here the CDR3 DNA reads TGTGCCAGCAGCTTAGGGTACCGGAATGAAAAACTGTTTTTT. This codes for CASSLGYRNEKLFF. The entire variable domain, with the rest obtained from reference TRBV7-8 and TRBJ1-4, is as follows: GAGVSQSPRYKVAKRGQDVALRCDPISGHVSLFWYQQALGQGPEFLTYFQNEAQLDKSGLPSDRFFAERPEGSVSTLKIQRTQQEDSAVYLCASSLGYRNEKLFFGSGTQLSVL.

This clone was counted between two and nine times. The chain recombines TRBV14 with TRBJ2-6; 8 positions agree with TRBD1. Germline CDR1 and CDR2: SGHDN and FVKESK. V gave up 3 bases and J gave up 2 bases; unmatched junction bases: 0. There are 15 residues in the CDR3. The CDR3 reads CASSQTGAGANVLTF. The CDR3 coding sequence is TGTGCCAGCAGCCAGACAGGGGCTGGGGCCAACGTCCTGACTTTC.

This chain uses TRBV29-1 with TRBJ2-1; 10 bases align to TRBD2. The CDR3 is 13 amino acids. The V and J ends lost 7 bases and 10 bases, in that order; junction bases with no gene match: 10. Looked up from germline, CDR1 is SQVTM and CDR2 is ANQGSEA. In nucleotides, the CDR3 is TGCAGCGAGAAGAGCGGGAGGGCCTCCGAGCAGTTCTTC. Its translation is CSEKSGRASEQFF.

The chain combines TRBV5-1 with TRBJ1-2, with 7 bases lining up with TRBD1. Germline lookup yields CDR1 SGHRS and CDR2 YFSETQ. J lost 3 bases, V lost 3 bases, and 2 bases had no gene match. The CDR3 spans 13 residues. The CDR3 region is CASSSQGDYGYTF. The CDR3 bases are TGCGCCAGCAGCTCTCAGGGGGACTATGGCTACACCTTC.

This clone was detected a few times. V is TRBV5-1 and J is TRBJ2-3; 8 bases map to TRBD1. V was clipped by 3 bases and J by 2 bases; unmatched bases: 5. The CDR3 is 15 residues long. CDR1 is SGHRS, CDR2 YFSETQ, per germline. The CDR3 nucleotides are TGCGCCAGCAGCTCGGGACAGGCCGACACAGATACGCAGTATTTT. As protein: CASSSGQADTDTQYF.

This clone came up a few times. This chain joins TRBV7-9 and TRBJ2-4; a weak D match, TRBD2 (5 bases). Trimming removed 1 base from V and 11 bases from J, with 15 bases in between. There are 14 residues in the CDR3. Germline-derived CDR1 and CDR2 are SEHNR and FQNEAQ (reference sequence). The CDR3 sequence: CASSLVGLPSFQYF. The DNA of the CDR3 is TGTGCCAGCAGCTTAGTTGGACTCCCGAGTTTTCAGTACTTC.

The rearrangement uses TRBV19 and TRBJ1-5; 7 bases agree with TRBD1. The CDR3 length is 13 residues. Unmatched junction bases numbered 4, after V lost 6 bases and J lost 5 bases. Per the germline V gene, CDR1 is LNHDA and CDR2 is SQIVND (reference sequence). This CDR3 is CASRRQGDQPQHF. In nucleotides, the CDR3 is TGTGCCAGTAGGAGGCAGGGGGATCAGCCCCAGCATTTT.

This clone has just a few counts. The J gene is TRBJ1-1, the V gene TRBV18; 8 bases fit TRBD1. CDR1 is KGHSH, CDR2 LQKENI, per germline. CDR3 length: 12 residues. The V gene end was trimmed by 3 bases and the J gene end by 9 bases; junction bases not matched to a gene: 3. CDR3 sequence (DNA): TGTGCCAGCTCACCGGACAGGGAGAAAGCTTTCTTT. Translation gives CASSPDREKAFF.

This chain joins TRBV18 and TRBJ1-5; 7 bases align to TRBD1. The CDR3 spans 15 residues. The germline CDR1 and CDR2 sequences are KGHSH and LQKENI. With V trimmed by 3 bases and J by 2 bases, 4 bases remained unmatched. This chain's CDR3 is CASSPPGTGNQPQHF. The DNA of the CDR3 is TGTGCCAGCTCACCCCCCGGGACAGGCAATCAGCCCCAGCATTTT. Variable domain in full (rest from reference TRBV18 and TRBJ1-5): NAGVMQNPRHLVRRRGQEARLRCSPMKGHSHVYWYRQLPEEGLKFMVYLQKENIIDESGMPKERFSAEFPKEGPSILRIQQVVRGDSAAYFCASSPPGTGNQPQHFGDGTRLSIL.

In DNA, the CDR3 is TGTGCCAGCAGCCAAGAGTCCATTCGCTTAGCGGGAATCGGCGATGAGCAGTTCTTC. The encoded protein is CASSQESIRLAGIGDEQFF. The V call is TRBV14, the J call TRBJ2-1; the match to TRBD2 covers 8 bases. J was trimmed by 8 bases and V by 0 bases; bases with no gene match: 18. The CDR3 is 19 residues long. Per the germline V gene, CDR1 is SGHDN and CDR2 is FVKESK.